These 30 T cell receptor beta chains came from one sample sequenced in a study of blood T cells in healthy people across ages. It was with a sample-barcoded 5' primer and a J-beta primer mix that a second PCR of about 7 to 12 cycles was run. In TCRdb, the 5' RACE reads were re-called with MiXCR into one record per CDR3 protein. Found here are some 920,000 distinct CDR3 sequences, 51% of them singletons; the top ten hold about a fifth. The sample taken for sequencing was blood. Receptor source: a woman aged 55-75 years in good health.

V and J are TRBV24-1 and TRBJ2-7; D ambiguous. Trimming removed 4 bases from V and 5 bases from J, with 14 bases in between. The CDR3 has 14 residues. In germline, CDR1 is KGHDR, CDR2 SFDVKD. DNA of the CDR3: TGTGCCACCAGTGACCCTGCACACCTCGACGAGCAGTACTTC. This gives the protein CATSDPAHLDEQYF.

This clonotype was picked up a small number of times. The chain has TRBV3-1 and TRBJ1-5; the D is unclear. Looked up from germline, CDR1 is LGHDT and CDR2 is YNNKEL (reference sequence). The CDR3 is 15 residues long. V lost 1 base to trimming and J lost 4 bases, with 11 bases between them. Written as DNA, the CDR3 is TGTGCCAGCAGCCAAGGGGTCCATCCGAATCAGCCCCAGCATTTT. It yields the protein CASSQGVHPNQPQHF.

The chain recombines TRBV29-1 with TRBJ2-1; 11 positions match TRBD2. The CDR3 totals 13 residues. Germline-derived CDR1 and CDR2 are SQVTM and ANQGSEA. The V segment lost 6 bases and the J segment 4 bases; nucleotides outside the gene matches: 2. DNA for the CDR3: TGCAGCGTGACTAGCGGGGCTTACAATGAGCAGTTCTTC. It is translated as CSVTSGAYNEQFF.

This clonotype is categorized as large (0.1 to 1%). This may arise from a read error, as a much more abundant clone is one base away. The gene calls are TRBV9 and TRBJ1-2, with D unresolved. The V end was cut by 3 bases, the J end by 2 bases, with 8 bases between. Germline V CDR1 and CDR2: SGDLS, YYNGEE. The CDR3 length is 13 residues. CDR3 in amino acids: CASSGEDNYGYTF. The CDR3 DNA reads as TGTGCCAGCAGCGGAGAGGACAACTATGGCTACACCTTC.

A few counts support this clonotype. The chain has TRBV4-1 and TRBJ2-7; no definite D call. CDR3 length: 15 residues. The ends were cut back, 0 bases at V and 4 bases at J, with 13 bases in the middle. Germline CDR1 MGHRA, CDR2 YSYEKL. This chain's CDR3 is CASSQDSALGYEQYF. The CDR3 DNA reads TGCGCCAGCAGCCAAGATAGTGCTCTCGGGTACGAGCAGTACTTC.

V and J are TRBV15 and TRBJ2-3, with D maybe TRBD2 (7 bases). The CDR3 contains 16 residues. Trimming removed 2 bases at V and 4 bases at J, with 16 bases between. Germline lookup yields CDR1 LNHNV and CDR2 YYDKDF (reference sequence). The CDR3 nucleotides read TGTGCCACCAGCAGAAGCCTAGCGGAGGGGGCAGATACGCAGTATTTT. It yields the protein CATSRSLAEGADTQYF. Complete variable domain (other parts from reference TRBV15 and TRBJ2-3): DAMVIQNPRYQVTQFGKPVTLSCSQTLNHNVMYWYQQKSSQAPKLLFHYYDKDFNNEADTPDNFQSRRPNTSFCFLDIRSPGLGDTAMYLCATSRSLAEGADTQYFGPGTRLTVL.

This clonotype was observed a few times. The chain uses TRBV15 and TRBJ2-5, with D tentatively TRBD1 or TRBD2 (7 bases each). This CDR3 contains 15 residues. Trimming pared 5 bases from V and 5 bases from J, leaving 18 bases between. Germline V gene lookup returns CDR1 LNHNV and CDR2 YYDKDF (reference sequence). The CDR3 DNA reads as TGTGCCACCAGCCCAGGGGGGGGTAATAGTGAGACCCAGTACTTC. Protein sequence: CATSPGGGNSETQYF.

The chain employs TRBV15 and TRBJ2-3; D is tentatively TRBD1 or TRBD2 (5 bases each). With 6 bases removed from V and 6 bases from J, the gap between germline ends came to 28 bases. The CDR3 has 18 residues. The germline V gene encodes CDR1 LNHNV and CDR2 YYDKDF (reference sequence). The CDR3 bases are TGTGCCACCAGTCCCAACATCTTAATGGGGGAAAGCCAGGATACGCAGTATTTT. It encodes CATSPNILMGESQDTQYF.

There are a few counts of this clonotype. The chain combines TRBV28 with TRBJ2-5; 7 bases are shared with TRBD1. J lost 6 bases, V lost 4 bases, and 14 bases had no gene match. The CDR3 has 16 residues. Germline CDR1 MDHEN, CDR2 SYDVKM. As DNA, the CDR3 is TGTGCCAGCAGTTATCGGACAGGACCGGGTGGGAAGACCCAGTACTTC. It translates to CASSYRTGPGGKTQYF.

This clonotype showed up just a few times. V usage is TRBV12-3 or TRBV12-4 and J usage is TRBJ2-6; no definite D call. Trimming stripped 3 bases from V and 2 bases from J, with 11 bases between. CDR3 length: 16 amino acids. CDR3 residues: CASSFIGQAGANVLTF. Here the CDR3 DNA reads TGTGCCAGCAGTTTTATAGGGCAGGCTGGGGCCAACGTCCTGACTTTC.

This clonotype was seen a few times. CDR3 coding DNA: TGTGCCAGCTCGCTACAGGGACTTCTCGGCTACACCTTC. Its protein product is CASSLQGLLGYTF. The V gene is TRBV18, the J gene TRBJ1-2, with D possibly TRBD1 on 6 matching bases. V lost 6 bases, J lost 8 bases, and 16 bases lay in between. The CDR3 is 13 residues long. Germline lookup yields CDR1 KGHSH and CDR2 LQKENI.

The CDR3 is CASSGGGPIYGYTF. The CDR3 DNA sequence: TGTGCCAGCAGCGGGGGGGGGCCCATTTATGGCTACACCTTC. The chain is built from TRBV5-4 and TRBJ1-2; tentatively, D is TRBD1 (6 bases). Deletions cut 4 bases from V and 5 bases from J, with 15 bases between. CDR1 is SGHNT and CDR2 is YYREEE in the germline V gene (reference sequence). The CDR3 is 14 residues long. The full variable domain, completed using reference TRBV5-4 and TRBJ1-2, is ETGVTQSPTHLIKTRGQQVTLRCSSQSGHNTVSWYQQALGQGPQFIFQYYREEENGRGNFPPRFSGLQFPNYSSELNVNALELDDSALYLCASSGGGPIYGYTFGSGTRLTVV.

The chain links TRBV20-1 to TRBJ2-7; D assignment may be TRBD1 or TRBD2 (6 bases each). CDR3 length: 15 residues. CDR1 is DFQATT and CDR2 is SNEGSKA in the germline V gene (reference sequence). Trimming removed 5 bases at V and 2 bases at J, with 19 bases between. CDR3 residues: CSAPNRDGSTYEQYF. DNA of the CDR3: TGCAGTGCTCCGAACAGGGACGGGAGCACCTACGAGCAGTACTTC.

The genes are TRBV27 and TRBJ2-1; D is undetermined. Trimming removed 4 bases from V and 3 bases from J, with 10 bases in between. This CDR3 contains 14 residues. Germline V gives CDR1 MNHEY, CDR2 SMNVEV (reference sequence). The CDR3 loop reads CASSYAKGYNEQFF. The CDR3 region has the DNA TGTGCCAGCAGTTACGCCAAAGGCTACAATGAGCAGTTCTTC.

The chain recombines TRBV12-3 or TRBV12-4 with TRBJ2-5; no clear D gene. Near its end, the DNA agrees better with TRBJ2-7, so the J call may be wrong. There are 15 residues in the CDR3. DNA of the CDR3: TGTGCCAGCAGTTTTGACCTGGCAGGTTCCTACGAGCAGTACTTC. Encoded protein: CASSFDLAGSYEQYF.

The chain recombines TRBV6-2 or TRBV6-3 with TRBJ1-5; D is ambiguous. This CDR3 has 14 residues. The V end lost 6 bases, the J end lost 2 bases, and 11 bases lay between the germline ends. CDR1 and CDR2 (germline): MNHEY, SVGEGT. The CDR3 sequence: CASSTKAGNQPQHF. The CDR3 bases are TGTGCCAGCAGCACAAAAGCGGGCAATCAGCCCCAGCATTTT.

The genes are TRBV14 and TRBJ2-1; TRBD1 or TRBD2 may be the D gene (6 bases each). The CDR3 sequence is 14 residues long. The germline CDR1 and CDR2 sequences are SGHDN and FVKESK. Trimming cost V 8 bases and J 6 bases, with 17 bases left between them. Written as DNA, the CDR3 is TGTGCCAGCGCGGGACAACATGGTGGCAATGAGCAGTTCTTC. Protein product: CASAGQHGGNEQFF.

The V call is TRBV4-2, the J call TRBJ1-4; no firm D call. This CDR3 spans 15 amino acids. Deletions cut 0 bases from V and 4 bases from J, with 9 bases between. The V gene's germline CDR1 is LGHNA and CDR2 YNFKEQ. The CDR3 nucleotides are TGTGCCAGCAGCCAAGAAAACAGCTTTAATGAAAAACTGTTTTTT. This gives the protein CASSQENSFNEKLFF.

The chain links TRBV20-1 to TRBJ2-1; D remains ambiguous. V was pared by 0 bases and J by 12 bases, with 15 bases between. In germline, CDR1 is DFQATT, CDR2 SNEGSKA (reference sequence). This CDR3 has 13 residues. The CDR3 loop reads CSARDSLTHRQFF. In nucleotides, the CDR3 is TGCAGTGCTAGAGACTCGCTAACCCATAGGCAGTTCTTC.

This clonotype was observed a handful of times. The V gene is TRBV7-3, the J gene TRBJ2-7; TRBD1 agrees at 10 bases. The CDR3 has 15 residues. Germline V lookup: CDR1 SGHTA, CDR2 FQGTGA. Trimming removed 6 bases from V and 6 bases from J; junction bases left unmatched: 11. CDR3 in DNA: TGTGCCAGCAGTTCCGTACCAGGACAGGGGGGCGAGCAGTACTTC. Translating it yields CASSSVPGQGGEQYF.

This chain links TRBV20-1 with TRBJ2-1; 10 bases match TRBD2. With V trimmed by 3 bases and J by 7 bases, 6 bases remained unmatched. CDR3 length: 14 amino acids. CDR1 and CDR2 from the germline V gene are DFQATT and SNEGSKA (reference sequence). In DNA, the CDR3 is TGCAGTGCTAGGCTAGCGGGAGTGATGAATGAGCAGTTCTTC. As protein: CSARLAGVMNEQFF.

The chain combines TRBV4-1 with TRBJ2-2; D not resolved. Per the germline V gene, CDR1 is MGHRA and CDR2 is YSYEKL. V lost 1 base, J lost 8 bases, and 14 bases lay in between. The CDR3 is 15 residues long. The CDR3 here is CASSQVGPRRGELFF. The CDR3 region has the DNA TGCGCCAGCAGCCAAGTAGGGCCACGTCGGGGGGAGCTGTTTTTT.

A single count supports this clonotype. Just one base apart from a much larger clone, this may be a read error. V gene TRBV24-1 combines with J gene TRBJ2-5; D is perhaps TRBD2 (5 bases). This CDR3 has 16 residues. V lost 2 bases and J lost 11, with 23 bases in between. CDR1 KGHDR and CDR2 SFDVKD come from the germline V gene. The CDR3: CATSDWQAVRLNEQYF. The DNA for the CDR3 is TGTGCCACCAGTGATTGGCAAGCGGTACGGTTAAATGAGCAGTACTTC.

The V gene is TRBV10-3, the J gene TRBJ2-1; 9 positions match TRBD2. CDR1 ENHRY and CDR2 SYGVKD come from the germline V gene. This CDR3 has 18 residues. The J segment lost 8 bases and the V segment lost 4 bases, leaving 18 bases of the junction unmatched. CDR3 sequence (DNA): TGTGCCATCAGTGCAACTAGCGGGCAATCCCCTAGGTTCCATGAGCAGTTCTTC. It translates to CAISATSGQSPRFHEQFF.

V and J are TRBV7-2 and TRBJ2-1, with 9 bases aligning to TRBD2. The end of the DNA is better explained by TRBJ2-7, so the J call may be wrong. The CDR3 extends over 15 amino acids. Germline V lookup: CDR1 SGHTA, CDR2 FQGNSA. The CDR3, as DNA: TGTGCCAGCAGCTTAGGGGCTAGCGGGACCAATGAGCAGTACTTC. Translating gives CASSLGASGTNEQYF.

This chain uses TRBV18 with TRBJ1-1; D may be TRBD1 (6 bases). The germline V and J ends were trimmed by 5 bases and 4 bases, with 17 bases remaining between them. This CDR3 is 15 amino acids long. Germline-derived CDR1 and CDR2 are KGHSH and LQKENI. CDR3 region: CASSSLDRSSTEAFF. The CDR3, as DNA: TGTGCCAGCTCATCCCTAGACAGGTCAAGCACTGAAGCTTTCTTT.

The V call is TRBV5-6, the J call TRBJ2-5; D might be TRBD1 (5 bases). The CDR3 runs 14 residues. Trimming removed 0 bases at V and 9 bases at J, with 15 bases between. Germline V gives CDR1 SGHDT, CDR2 YYEEEE. The DNA of the CDR3 is TGTGCCAGCAGCTTGGTAGGGGCGACTGGGGCCCAGTACTTC. Protein: CASSLVGATGAQYF.

The chain joins TRBV12-3 or TRBV12-4 to TRBJ2-1, with D unresolved. This CDR3 contains 11 residues. The germline V and J ends were trimmed by 7 bases and 4 bases, with 5 bases remaining between them. CDR3: CASTEYNEQFF. In DNA, the CDR3 is TGTGCCAGCACGGAATACAATGAGCAGTTCTTC.

This clonotype was observed a few times. This rearrangement joins TRBV4-2 to TRBJ2-5; 7 bases align to TRBD2. The CDR3 spans 14 residues. V lost 4 bases, J lost 3 bases, and 5 bases stayed unmatched. Germline V gene data show CDR1 as LGHNA and CDR2 as YNFKEQ. This chain's CDR3 is CASSPGDYEETQYF. CDR3 sequence (DNA): TGTGCCAGCAGCCCCGGGGACTACGAAGAGACCCAGTACTTC.

On this clonotype: At one of its ends the junction is not consistent with the germline gene, which may arise from a read error. The V gene is TRBV7-8, the J gene TRBJ2-3, with TRBD2 matching 10 bases. This CDR3 spans 16 amino acids. Per germline, CDR1 SGHVS and CDR2 FQNEAQ. The CDR3 DNA follows: TGTGCCAGCAGCTTCCGACTAGCGGGTAGCACAGATACGCGGTATTTT. Residues: CASSFRLAGSTDTRYF.